This TCR beta chain derives from a study of PD-L1 blockade in urothelial cancer. Study-wide background: About 85% of the 29 patients were men with bladder-origin urothelial cancer.

This sample's time point: pretreatment peripheral blood. Every patient provided from 1 to 8 samples, collected pretreatment and on-treatment. The repertoire was sequenced with immunoSEQ multiplex PCR; TCRdb's copy has only in-frame clones and lacks some. The sample lists tens of thousands of clones, 84% occurring once. Looked up from germline, CDR1 is SGHVS and CDR2 is FNYEAQ. CDR3 length: 14 residues. V was cut by 1 base and J by 6 bases, with 12 bases left in between. The source was PBMCs, collected around atezolizumab (anti-PD-L1) treatment. The V and J genes are TRBV7-6 and TRBJ1-2; maybe TRBD1 (6 bases). This TCR derives from a man in his fifties or sixties with urothelial cancer. The CDR3 nucleotides read TGTGCCAGCAGCTTAGAGGGCAGGGGCGATGGCTACACCTTC. Protein: CASSLEGRGDGYTF.